A single T cell receptor (beta chain) is shown here with its context. Its antigen has not been determined. Base qualities are not recorded, but no much larger clone differs from it by a single base. From cysteine to phenylalanine, the CDR3 is 14 amino acids long. Only CDR3 DNA remains: 42 bases, in frame from the first base. The germline V gene (reference sequence) provides CDR1 GTSNPN and CDR2 SVGIG. The junction shows trimming of 3 bases on V and 5 bases on J, plus 16 bases between the germline ends. These data are taken from a study of blood T cell repertoires in COVID-19 (dated by TCRdb to 2020 to 2022). At the level of the whole study: Samples covering the acute and convalescent phases of COVID-19 were provided by collaborators in the United States, Italy and Spain. The prospective study material was composed of cDNA or gDNA derived from T cells, B-cell-depleted T cells, or PBMCs. Subjects who had been exposed to COVID-19, were actively infected with it, or had recovered from it provided the deeply sampled blood TCRbeta repertoires that made up the dataset. The sample metadata nearly always contained a de-identified subject ID, COVID-19 status, age in years and sex. HLA class I and class II types, where available, came from metadata supplied by the sample provider rather than from assay-based typing. The repertoires were released in a freely available public database intended as a resource for research on the immune response to SARS-CoV-2. The samples were drawn from two sources: the first 160 participants of the ongoing ImmuneRACE study, and 1,000 to 1,500 subjects contributed by 6 global collaborators. General study outcomes and caveats: Clinical and demographic metadata were provided uncurated, with the amount varying by source and participant.

TCRbeta CDR3 regions were amplified from genomic DNA by means of the immunoSEQ Assay, a bias-controlled multiplex PCR. Processing in the source paper ran as follows. The number of nucleated cells in each sample was estimated by amplification of reference gene primers within the assay. To quantify the absolute abundance of each unique TCRbeta CDR3 rearrangement, sequence reads were collapsed and filtered. For each sample, productive Simpson clonality was calculated as the square root of Simpson's diversity index over productive rearrangements. Not all clones reach the TCRdb copy of this immuneACCESS table, which keeps in-frame sequences only. Checked studies attribute under half of the gap to unresolved V genes and leave the rest unexplained. The V and J calls and clone size were taken over from that table, and D and trimming were inferred from the DNA. For this sample there are about 170,000 clones; roughly four fifths appear just once. The top ten constitute about 2.6% of the sample.

Each collaborating institution followed its own protocols to collect whole blood in K2EDTA tubes. Collaborator samples were shipped for TCRbeta analysis as frozen whole blood, isolated PBMCs, or DNA extracted from either sample type. Sequencing used peripheral blood. The TCR was taken from a human donor with acute or convalescent COVID-19. The donor label of this sample is uncertain. The V and J segments used are TRBV30 and TRBJ2-5, with TRBD2 perhaps the D gene, on 7 matching bases. The sequenced DNA is TGTGCCTGGAGAGGGGCAGGGAGGGGGGAGACCCAGTACTTC. This yields the protein CAWRGAGRGETQYF.